This TCR beta chain was retrieved from a study of patients and donors after allogeneic stem cell transplantation. TCRdb reanalysed the RT-PCR reads using MiXCR and keeps one entry per CDR3 protein. Of approximately 410,000 distinct CDR3 sequences detected, around 16% appear once; the ten largest clones hold 7.2%. Of note for this clonotype: Germline is not matched at one junction end, which may reflect a read error.

From germline, CDR1 is SQVTM and CDR2 ANQGSEA. The CDR3 contains 13 residues. The specimen was blood, either unsorted or a sorted T cell fraction (not recorded which). The chain recombines TRBV29-1 with TRBJ1-2; D not resolved. This receptor was obtained from a human donor who was either an allogeneic HSCT recipient or a stem cell or donor lymphocyte infusion donor (not recorded which). It is not recorded whose cells these are; they may come from a transplant donor. CDR3 bases: TGCAGCGTTGAAGGAGTTCCCCCCCATGGCTACTCCTTC. This sequence encodes CSVEGVPPHGYSF.